Shown below are 28 T cell receptor beta chains from a single sample sequenced in a study of cytomegalovirus exposure and HLA in healthy donors. The PCR contained 60 Vbeta and 13 Jbeta primers. Profiled with immunoSEQ multiplex PCR; TCRdb holds only in-frame clones, not every one. In the table there are 150,000 to 200,000 clones, approximately 78% of which are singletons. The specimen sequenced was PBMCs. These receptors were collected from a woman in her forties or fifties in good health and CMV-seropositive.

The chain links TRBV2 to TRBJ1-1; D unresolved. V lost 2 bases, J lost 4 bases, and 14 bases lay in between. Germline V CDR1 and CDR2: SNHLY, FYNNEI. This CDR3 is built from 15 residues. CDR3 sequence: CASSESSSGGTEAFF. For the CDR3, the DNA is TGTGCCAGCAGTGAATCCTCGTCTGGCGGCACTGAAGCTTTCTTT.

Remarks on this clone: At one boundary the junction diverges from the germline segment, which might be a read error. J is TRBJ2-7 and V is TRBV7-9; D is undetermined. Germline V lookup: CDR1 SEHNR, CDR2 FQNEAQ (reference sequence). The CDR3 length is 11 residues. The CDR3 DNA reads TGTTCCAGCAGCTTAGGAGACGAGCAGTACTTC. Translated, it gives CSSSLGDEQYF.

This chain joins TRBV6-1 and TRBJ1-3; no reliable D call. V shed 2 bases and J shed 2 bases, with 10 bases lying between them. The length of the CDR3 is 15 residues. CDR1 MNHNS and CDR2 SASEGT come from the germline V gene. CDR3 in amino acids: CASSELGNPGNTIYF. As DNA, the CDR3 is TGTGCCAGCAGTGAACTCGGGAACCCTGGAAACACCATATATTTT.

This chain joins TRBV19 and TRBJ2-7, with TRBD2 as a possible D gene (5 bases). This CDR3 comprises 15 residues. V was pared by 0 bases and J by 3 bases, with 12 bases between. Germline CDR1 LNHDA, CDR2 SQIVND (reference sequence). CDR3 sequence reads: CASSIDISEDYEQYF. CDR3 in DNA: TGTGCCAGTAGTATAGATATTAGCGAGGACTACGAGCAGTACTTC.

The chain carries TRBV18 and TRBJ1-1; D perhaps matches TRBD1 (5 bases). The CDR3 loop spans 15 amino acids. In germline, CDR1 is KGHSH, CDR2 LQKENI. V gave up 1 base and J gave up 3 bases, with 12 bases separating them. The CDR3 region has the DNA TGTGCCAGCTCACCACAGGAGGGGCTGGACACTGAAGCTTTCTTT. It yields the protein CASSPQEGLDTEAFF.

The chain links TRBV10-3 to TRBJ1-1; maybe TRBD1 (6 bases). Germline loops: CDR1 ENHRY, CDR2 SYGVKD. V shed 0 bases and J shed 5 bases, with 13 bases lying between them. The CDR3 loop spans 15 amino acids. Written as DNA, the CDR3 is TGTGCCATCAGTGAGTCGAGGGGGGGCTCGACTGAAGCTTTCTTT. It specifies CAISESRGGSTEAFF.

This chain links TRBV5-5 with TRBJ1-5; D unresolved. Germline lookup yields CDR1 SGHKS and CDR2 YYEKEE (reference sequence). This CDR3 has 15 amino acids. Between the trimmed V and J ends, which lost 2 bases and 9 bases, there was a span of 18 bases. CDR3 sequence: CASSLESGGRAPQHF. CDR3 in DNA: TGTGCCAGCAGCTTAGAATCAGGCGGGCGGGCGCCCCAGCATTTT. Together with reference TRBV5-5 and TRBJ1-5, the CDR3 gives the full variable domain: DAGVTQSPTHLIKTRGQQVTLRCSPISGHKSVSWYQQVLGQGPQFIFQYYEKEERGRGNFPDRFSARQFPNYSSELNVNALLLGDSALYLCASSLESGGRAPQHFGDGTRLSIL.

The chain is built from TRBV10-2 and TRBJ1-2; weak D call: TRBD1 (5 bases). CDR3 length: 14 residues. CDR1 WSHSY and CDR2 SAAADI come from the germline V gene. V lost 4 bases to trimming and J lost 3 bases, with 12 bases between them. The CDR3 sequence is CASSVQGFDYGYTF. In DNA, the CDR3 is TGCGCCAGCAGTGTTCAGGGATTCGACTATGGCTACACCTTC.

DNA of the CDR3: TGCGCCAGCAGCTTGTCCAGGGTCTCTGGGGCCAACGTCCTGACTTTC. Protein sequence: CASSLSRVSGANVLTF. V gene TRBV5-1 combines with J gene TRBJ2-6; possibly TRBD1 for D (5 bases). This CDR3 has 16 residues. The V end lost 1 base, the J end lost 0 bases, and 8 bases lay between the germline ends. From germline, CDR1 is SGHRS and CDR2 YFSETQ.

This clone showed up just a few times. The chain combines TRBV11-2 with TRBJ2-2; 7 bases fit TRBD1. After removal of 3 bases from V and 7 bases from J, the junction contained 2 bases not matched to a gene. CDR1 SGHAT and CDR2 FQNNGV come from the germline V gene. This CDR3 has 13 amino acids. The CDR3 DNA reads as TGTGCCAGCAGCTTCGGGACAGACGGGGAGCTGTTTTTT. Translation: CASSFGTDGELFF.

J is TRBJ2-7 and V is TRBV29-1, with a tentative D call TRBD2 (7 bases). The CDR3 extends over 13 amino acids. Trimming stripped 4 bases from V and 5 bases from J, with 15 bases between. CDR1 is SQVTM and CDR2 is ANQGSEA in the germline V gene. In DNA, the CDR3 is TGCAGCGTTGTCGAGGGGGGGGCTAACGAGCAGTACTTC. Residues: CSVVEGGANEQYF.

This clone has only one observation. CDR3 sequence: CASSRQGGGTDTQYF. The CDR3 DNA reads as TGTGCCAGTAGTAGACAAGGGGGAGGCACAGATACGCAGTATTTT. V usage is TRBV19 and J usage is TRBJ2-3; D is possibly TRBD1 (6 bases). The CDR3 is made up of 15 amino acids. CDR1 and CDR2 from the germline V gene are LNHDA and SQIVND (reference sequence). V shed 4 bases and J shed 1 base, with 12 bases lying between them.

The V and J genes are TRBV7-9 and TRBJ2-7; the D gene is possibly TRBD1 (6 bases). CDR3 length: 13 residues. V was clipped by 9 bases and J by 1 base, with 13 bases between them. The germline V gene has CDR1 SEHNR and CDR2 FQNEAQ (reference sequence). CDR3 residues: CASSTGFSYEQYF. For the CDR3, the DNA is TGTGCCAGTAGTACAGGGTTTTCCTACGAGCAGTACTTC.

The chain links TRBV5-1 to TRBJ2-3; 12 bases agree with TRBD2. V shed 0 bases and J 4 bases; nucleotides not matched to a gene: 12. CDR1 is SGHRS and CDR2 is YFSETQ in the germline V gene. This CDR3 has 19 amino acids. The CDR3 DNA reads as TGCGCCAGCAGCTTGGCCAAGACTAGCGGGGGAGGGGGCCCAGATACGCAGTATTTT. Its protein is CASSLAKTSGGGGPDTQYF.

This chain links TRBV27 with TRBJ2-5; possible D gene TRBD2, 5 bases. The J call may be wrong; the DNA end is better matched by TRBJ2-7. Germline CDR1 and CDR2: MNHEY and SMNVEV (reference sequence). The CDR3 loop spans 15 amino acids. The CDR3, as DNA: TGTGCCAGCAGTTTATCGGAGGTGGGTTCCTACGAGCAGTACTTC. Amino acid sequence: CASSLSEVGSYEQYF.

This chain joins TRBV5-1 and TRBJ2-7, with TRBD2 identical over 10 bases. This CDR3 contains 15 residues. V lost 0 bases, J lost 3 bases, and 3 bases stayed unmatched. Germline lookup yields CDR1 SGHRS and CDR2 YFSETQ. CDR3 sequence (DNA): TGCGCCAGCAGCTTGGGTCCTAGCGGGAGCTACGAGCAGTACTTC. It specifies CASSLGPSGSYEQYF.

The chain employs TRBV5-6 and TRBJ1-1; TRBD1 is a possible D gene (5 bases). CDR3 length equals 18 residues. V was clipped by 4 bases and J by 4 bases, with 26 bases between them. Germline values: CDR1 SGHDT, CDR2 YYEEEE. The CDR3 nucleotides are TGTGCCAGCAGCCCCCTTGGGGGGGTTCACTCGCGGGGCACTGAAGCTTTCTTT. This gives the protein CASSPLGGVHSRGTEAFF.

This clone was recorded only once. CDR3: CASSLRDLPRYEQYF. The CDR3 DNA is TGTGCCAGTAGTTTGCGGGACCTACCTCGCTACGAGCAGTACTTC. The chain employs TRBV19 and TRBJ2-7; tentative D call: TRBD2 (6 bases). Trimming pared 5 bases from V and 3 bases from J, leaving 17 bases between. Per germline, CDR1 LNHDA and CDR2 SQIVND (reference sequence). The length of the CDR3 is 15 residues.

This clone was picked up one time. The V gene is TRBV5-1, the J gene TRBJ1-1; D is uncertain. Germline-derived CDR1 and CDR2 are SGHRS and YFSETQ. This CDR3 is 16 amino acids long. V was shortened by 0 bases and J by 0 bases, with 12 bases between the two germline ends. As DNA, the CDR3 is TGCGCCAGCAGCTTGGTTGGTGGCAGGATGAACACTGAAGCTTTCTTT. It codes for CASSLVGGRMNTEAFF.

Regarding this clone: At one of its ends the junction is not consistent with the germline gene, which may arise from a read error. This chain links TRBV7-9 with TRBJ1-4; 9 positions match TRBD1. Germline V gene data show CDR1 as SEHNR and CDR2 as FQNEAQ (reference sequence). There are 15 residues in the CDR3. The CDR3 loop reads CSSSLGDRAAEKLFF. The CDR3 DNA sequence: TGTTCCAGCAGCTTAGGGGACAGGGCGGCTGAAAAACTGTTTTTT.

The gene calls are TRBV28 and TRBJ1-2; D gene ambiguous. Trimming removed 7 bases at V and 0 bases at J, with 12 bases between. The CDR3 loop spans 14 amino acids. CDR1 MDHEN and CDR2 SYDVKM come from the germline V gene. CDR3: CASKLITTNYGYTF. In DNA form, the CDR3 reads TGTGCCAGCAAACTTATAACGACTAACTATGGCTACACCTTC.

On this clone itself: At one of its ends the junction is not consistent with the germline gene, which may arise from a read error. This chain joins TRBV7-9 and TRBJ2-1, with 9 bases fitting TRBD1. The CDR3 covers 16 residues. In germline, CDR1 is SEHNR, CDR2 FQNEAQ (reference sequence). Written as DNA, the CDR3 is TGTGCCAGCAGCTCAACCGGGACAGGGTGGTACAGTGAGCAGTTCTTC. Protein product: CASSSTGTGWYSEQFF. The full variable domain, with the rest looked up from reference TRBV7-9 and TRBJ2-1, is DTGVSQNPRHKITKRGQNVTFRCDPISEHNRLYWYRQTLGQGPEFLTYFQNEAQLEKSRLLSDRFSAERPKGSFSTLEIQRTEQGDSAMYLCASSSTGTGWYSEQFFGPGTRLTVL.

The V and J genes are TRBV5-1 and TRBJ2-1, with 12 bases that match TRBD2. After removal of 2 bases from V and 8 bases from J, the junction contained 8 bases not matched to a gene. Germline V gene sequence: CDR1 SGHRS, CDR2 YFSETQ. The CDR3 is made up of 16 amino acids. The CDR3 nucleotides read TGCGCCAGCAGCTTTAGTCTAGCGGGAGGGCCCTATGAGCAGTTCTTC. Its translation is CASSFSLAGGPYEQFF. Full variable domain (remainder filled in from reference TRBV5-1 and TRBJ2-1): KAGVTQTPRYLIKTRGQQVTLSCSPISGHRSVSWYQQTPGQGLQFLFEYFSETQRNKGNFPGRFSGRQFSNSRSEMNVSTLELGDSALYLCASSFSLAGGPYEQFFGPGTRLTVL.

The chain employs TRBV15 and TRBJ2-3; D is possibly TRBD1 (5 bases). This CDR3 is built from 15 residues. V lost 2 bases, J lost 4 bases, and 13 bases lay in between. Germline assignment: CDR1 LNHNV and CDR2 YYDKDF (reference sequence). The CDR3 DNA is TGTGCCACCAGCAGATTCCCAGGGTCTGCAGATACGCAGTATTTT. It yields the protein CATSRFPGSADTQYF.

The rearrangement uses TRBV6-1 and TRBJ2-5, with D maybe TRBD1 (6 bases). This CDR3 spans 16 amino acids. V dropped 4 bases and J dropped 4 bases, with 19 bases sitting between them. The germline gives CDR1 MNHNS, CDR2 SASEGT. CDR3 DNA sequence: TGTGCCAGCAGTGTCTATCCGGGACAAAGAAGAGAGACCCAGTACTTC. As protein: CASSVYPGQRRETQYF.

The chain uses TRBV2 and TRBJ2-1; the match to TRBD2 covers 12 bases. CDR1 is SNHLY and CDR2 is FYNNEI in the germline V gene. Losses at the gene ends were 4 bases for V and 5 bases for J; bases not matched to a gene: 6. This CDR3 has 16 residues. The CDR3 protein is CASSATSGSGHNEQFF. The CDR3 DNA reads as TGTGCCAGCAGTGCGACTAGCGGGAGTGGCCACAATGAGCAGTTCTTC.

The V and J genes are TRBV18 and TRBJ2-1, with 8 bases matching TRBD2. V lost 0 bases, J lost 8 bases, and 9 bases stayed unmatched. The CDR3 runs to 16 residues. Per the germline V gene, CDR1 is KGHSH and CDR2 is LQKENI. DNA of the CDR3: TGTGCCAGCTCACCACCCGGGACTAGTATCACCTATGAGCAGTTCTTC. Residues: CASSPPGTSITYEQFF.

V and J are TRBV18 and TRBJ2-6; D gene unclear. From germline, CDR1 is KGHSH and CDR2 LQKENI. The CDR3 runs to 15 residues. V was trimmed by 3 bases and J by 0 bases, leaving 6 bases between them. CDR3 region: CASSPLSSGANVLTF. The DNA of the CDR3 is TGTGCCAGCTCACCCCTTAGCTCTGGGGCCAACGTCCTGACTTTC.